The 26 T cell receptor beta chains reported below all come from one sample, sequenced in a study of regulatory T cells in long-lasting Graves disease. Documented time point: persistent/refractory GD, antithyroid drugs over 5 years with positive TRAb. The TCR library was made from RNA extracted from PBMCs. Through Arm-PCR of CDR3 regions and iRepertoire HTBI primers, TCR beta libraries were built. TCRdb redid the calling of the multiplex PCR reads with MiXCR, one entry per CDR3 protein. The sample has around 460,000 distinct CDR3 sequences, under 25% seen once. The sequencing here drew on peripheral blood mononuclear cells (PBMCs), taken when the disease was refractory, from a patient treated with antithyroid drugs. These receptors were obtained from a female donor with Graves disease.

This clonotype showed up many times. The chain employs TRBV15 and TRBJ1-6; D unresolved. CDR1 and CDR2 (germline): LNHNV, YYDKDF (reference sequence). Trimming took off 0 bases at V and 10 bases at J, with 10 bases between the two ends. The CDR3 is 14 residues long. The CDR3 DNA follows: TGTGCCACCAGCAGAGATACGGGAGGATCACCCCTCCACTTT. Its protein product is CATSRDTGGSPLHF. The whole variable domain, remainder taken from reference TRBV15 and TRBJ1-6, is DAMVIQNPRYQVTQFGKPVTLSCSQTLNHNVMYWYQQKSSQAPKLLFHYYDKDFNNEADTPDNFQSRRPNTSFCFLDIRSPGLGDTAMYLCATSRDTGGSPLHFGNGTRLTVT.

This clonotype has ten or more counts. The chain carries TRBV28 and TRBJ2-7, with D tentatively TRBD1 or TRBD2 (6 bases each). V lost 2 bases and J lost 0, with 20 bases in between. This CDR3 region has 18 residues. Germline V gives CDR1 MDHEN, CDR2 SYDVKM. CDR3 sequence (DNA): TGTGCCAGCAGTTTAGGGGGCAGGTGGGGGGCATCCTCCTACGAGCAGTACTTC. This encodes CASSLGGRWGASSYEQYF.

This clonotype was seen at least ten times. The V gene is TRBV20-1, the J gene TRBJ1-5; D might be TRBD1 (6 bases). V lost 3 bases to trimming and J lost 6 bases, with 15 bases between them. This CDR3 contains 14 residues. CDR1 and CDR2 (germline): DFQATT, SNEGSKA (reference sequence). CDR3 protein: CSARGPGVSQPQHF. The CDR3 coding sequence is TGCAGTGCTAGGGGTCCAGGGGTTAGTCAGCCCCAGCATTTT.

This clonotype turned up a few times. With a much larger clone just one base away, this may be a read error. This chain joins TRBV5-6 and TRBJ2-7; D unresolved. V was clipped by 2 bases and J by 3 bases, with 6 bases between them. Germline V gives CDR1 SGHDT, CDR2 YYEEEE. The CDR3 is 12 residues long. The CDR3: CASSFGNYEQYF. The CDR3, as DNA: TGTGCCAGCAGCTTTGGGAACTACGAGCAGTACTTC.

This clonotype was detected many times. CDR3 protein: CASSTPLGRTPHYEQYF. The CDR3 nucleotides are TGTGCCAGCAGTACCCCCCTTGGTAGAACTCCGCATTACGAGCAGTACTTC. The chain is built from TRBV28 and TRBJ2-7; D is ambiguous. The ends were cut back, 5 bases at V and 4 bases at J, with 24 bases in the middle. Germline CDR1 is MDHEN and CDR2 is SYDVKM. This CDR3 comprises 17 residues.

This rearrangement joins TRBV6-2 or TRBV6-3 to TRBJ1-1; possible D gene TRBD1, 6 bases. Trimming took off 3 bases at V and 3 bases at J, with 20 bases between the two ends. Germline values: CDR1 MNHEY, CDR2 SVGEGT. The length of the CDR3 is 17 residues. The chain's CDR3 is CASSYPHRAGLYTEAFF. CDR3 nucleotide sequence: TGTGCCAGCAGTTATCCCCACAGGGCCGGCCTTTACACTGAAGCTTTCTTT.

Many counts were recorded for this clonotype. The chain employs TRBV6-1 and TRBJ2-5; D is possibly TRBD2 (6 bases). Trimming took off 5 bases at V and 2 bases at J, with 9 bases between the two ends. Germline loops: CDR1 MNHNS, CDR2 SASEGT. The CDR3 sequence is 13 residues long. CDR3 bases: TGTGCCAGCAGTCCTGGGGGGCAAGAGACCCAGTACTTC. As protein: CASSPGGQETQYF.

This clonotype was detected ten times or more. The V and J genes are TRBV6-5 and TRBJ2-7; TRBD2 matches 10 bases. The CDR3 is 16 amino acids. Germline assignment: CDR1 MNHEY and CDR2 SVGAGI. The ends lost 0 bases at V and 3 bases at J; junction bases unmatched: 5. CDR3 in DNA: TGTGCCAGCAGTTACTCACGCCTAGCGGGAGACTACGAGCAGTACTTC. Translated, it gives CASSYSRLAGDYEQYF.

This clonotype has a handful of counts. This chain uses TRBV7-2 with TRBJ2-5; D is undetermined. Germline CDR1 reads SGHTA; CDR2 reads FQGNSA. Deletions cut 0 bases from V and 4 bases from J, with 15 bases between. This CDR3 comprises 16 residues. CDR3 DNA sequence: TGTGCCAGCAGCTTAGCGCTCGGGCGGAGCCGAGAGACCCAGTACTTC. Amino acids: CASSLALGRSRETQYF.

This clonotype was counted many times. The chain carries TRBV12-3 or TRBV12-4 and TRBJ2-5; 10 bases fit TRBD2. V lost 5 bases and J lost 2; bases outside the gene matches: 8. The CDR3 runs to 16 residues. Written as DNA, the CDR3 is TGTGCCAGCAGTCGGCCGGTACTAGCGGGGCAAGAGACCCAGTACTTC. Translating it yields CASSRPVLAGQETQYF.

This clonotype was counted only a few times. This chain uses TRBV27 with TRBJ1-1, with TRBD1 identical over 8 bases. The V segment lost 5 bases and the J segment 3 bases; nucleotides outside the gene matches: 5. From germline, CDR1 is MNHEY and CDR2 SMNVEV (reference sequence). This CDR3 has 14 amino acids. CDR3 sequence: CASSDRGLHTEAFF. CDR3 bases: TGTGCCAGCAGTGACAGGGGACTACACACTGAAGCTTTCTTT.

J is TRBJ2-7 and V is TRBV11-3; 7 positions agree with TRBD1. After removal of 0 bases from V and 3 bases from J, the junction contained 5 bases not matched to a gene. Germline V CDR1 and CDR2: SGHNT, YENEEA. The CDR3 extends over 15 amino acids. CDR3 loop: CASSLDQGENYEQYF. As DNA, the CDR3 is TGTGCCAGCAGCTTAGATCAGGGGGAGAACTACGAGCAGTACTTC.

Many counts were recorded for this clonotype. The V gene is TRBV28, the J gene TRBJ1-3; D gene uncertain. The CDR3 runs 13 residues. Trimming removed 3 bases from V and 0 bases from J, with 3 bases in between. CDR1 and CDR2 from the germline V gene are MDHEN and SYDVKM. CDR3 sequence reads: CASSFASGNTIYF. CDR3 coding DNA: TGTGCCAGCAGTTTTGCCTCTGGAAACACCATATATTTT.

The chain is built from TRBV27 and TRBJ1-6; TRBD1 matches 7 bases. The junction had 5 bases not matched to a gene; V was cut back by 8 bases and J by 10 bases. Germline V CDR1 and CDR2: MNHEY, SMNVEV (reference sequence). The CDR3 has 12 residues. In DNA form, the CDR3 reads TGTGCCAGCTCGCTGGGACAGTCACCCCTCCACTTT. Translation gives CASSLGQSPLHF.

Many counts were recorded for this clonotype. The J gene is TRBJ2-7, the V gene TRBV28; 13 nucleotides line up with TRBD2. The CDR3 contains 15 residues. Losses at the gene ends were 8 bases for V and 4 bases for J; bases not matched to a gene: 8. The germline V gene encodes CDR1 MDHEN and CDR2 SYDVKM. CDR3 in amino acids: CASWSGLAGAYEQYF. CDR3 sequence (DNA): TGTGCCAGCTGGTCCGGACTAGCGGGAGCGTACGAGCAGTACTTC.

V and J are TRBV4-3 and TRBJ2-7; weak D call: TRBD1 (6 bases). Trimming took 0 bases from V and 0 from J, leaving 9 bases between them. Germline CDR1 LGHNA, CDR2 YSLEER. This CDR3 comprises 15 residues. CDR3 bases: TGCGCCAGCAGCCAAGATACAGGGTCCTCCTACGAGCAGTACTTC. Translated: CASSQDTGSSYEQYF.

This clonotype was observed a handful of times. The rearrangement uses TRBV9 and TRBJ1-6, with 9 nucleotides matching TRBD1. V gave up 3 bases and J gave up 7 bases; unmatched junction bases: 5. From germline, CDR1 is SGDLS and CDR2 YYNGEE. The CDR3 has 15 residues. CDR3 coding DNA: TGTGCCAGCAGCGCCCGGGACAGGGAGAATTCACCCCTCCACTTT. Translated, it gives CASSARDRENSPLHF.

This chain uses TRBV20-1 with TRBJ1-4; D is uncertain. Deletions cut 6 bases from V and 0 bases from J, with 8 bases between. The CDR3 loop spans 13 amino acids. Germline V gene lookup returns CDR1 DFQATT and CDR2 SNEGSKA (reference sequence). The chain's CDR3 is CSAPKSTNEKLFF. DNA for the CDR3: TGCAGTGCGCCTAAATCAACTAATGAAAAACTGTTTTTT.

V usage is TRBV28 and J usage is TRBJ2-1; 9 bases match TRBD2. The CDR3 is made up of 15 amino acids. Losses at the gene ends were 2 bases for V and 5 bases for J; bases not matched to a gene: 4. Germline CDR1 and CDR2: MDHEN and SYDVKM. CDR3 region: CASSLAGGPNNEQFF. The CDR3 bases are TGTGCCAGCAGTTTAGCGGGGGGGCCTAACAATGAGCAGTTCTTC.

This clonotype was seen many times. The gene calls are TRBV20-1 and TRBJ1-2; 7 bases match TRBD1. The CDR3 extends over 13 amino acids. Germline V gene data show CDR1 as DFQATT and CDR2 as SNEGSKA (reference sequence). V shed 4 bases and J 4 bases; nucleotides not matched to a gene: 6. Here the CDR3 DNA reads TGCAGTGCTACGACAGGGCTGGGCTATGGCTACACCTTC. This encodes CSATTGLGYGYTF.

As concerns this clonotype: A single base separates this from a much larger clone, so it may be a read error. The rearrangement links TRBV20-1 to TRBJ1-5; 7 bases are a match to TRBD1. The CDR3 runs to 14 residues. J lost 10 bases, V lost 0 bases, and 9 bases had no gene match. Germline V gives CDR1 DFQATT, CDR2 SNEGSKA (reference sequence). The CDR3 reads CSARESRGGHPQHF. The CDR3 DNA is TGCAGTGCTAGAGAGTCCAGGGGGGGTCATCCCCAGCATTTT.

The sample holds many counts of this clonotype. The V call is TRBV7-2, the J call TRBJ1-2, with D perhaps TRBD1 (5 bases). V was shortened by 5 bases and J by 6 bases, with 22 bases between the two germline ends. The CDR3 runs 16 residues. Germline CDR1 SGHTA, CDR2 FQGNSA. For the CDR3, the DNA is TGTGCCAGCAGCGAGGAGGGCTGGGGAGGGGAGCATGGCTACACCTTC. This translates into CASSEEGWGGEHGYTF.

Many counts were recorded for this clonotype. This chain uses TRBV28 with TRBJ2-5; D is unclear. V lost 5 bases to trimming and J lost 2 bases, with 18 bases between them. The CDR3 covers 16 residues. Germline V lookup: CDR1 MDHEN, CDR2 SYDVKM. This CDR3 is CASSTRNTDSQETQYF. For the CDR3, the DNA is TGTGCCAGCAGTACCAGGAACACTGATTCGCAAGAGACCCAGTACTTC.

This rearrangement joins TRBV5-1 to TRBJ1-5; 11 nucleotides match TRBD1. This CDR3 comprises 15 residues. Losses at the gene ends were 5 bases for V and 5 bases for J; bases not matched to a gene: 6. Per germline, CDR1 SGHRS and CDR2 YFSETQ. In DNA, the CDR3 is TGCGCCAGCAGACAAGGGACAGGGGGTGATCAGCCCCAGCATTTT. This gives the protein CASRQGTGGDQPQHF.

This clonotype appeared a few times. The gene calls are TRBV28 and TRBJ2-7; D is uncertain. Trimming took 4 bases from V and 6 from J, leaving 10 bases between them. Germline lookup yields CDR1 MDHEN and CDR2 SYDVKM. The CDR3 is made up of 12 amino acids. Written as DNA, the CDR3 is TGTGCCAGCAGTTCGCTATCCGCCGAGCAGTACTTC. Its translation: CASSSLSAEQYF.

This clonotype was recorded at least ten times. This sequence joins TRBV29-1 and TRBJ2-7, with a tentative D call TRBD1 (6 bases). The V gene lost 6 bases and the J gene lost 5 bases, with 17 bases spanning the gap. The CDR3 sequence is 13 residues long. Germline CDR1 and CDR2: SQVTM and ANQGSEA. CDR3 coding DNA: TGCAGCGTGGGGGTTGCAGGGGCGGACGAGCAGTACTTC. This translates into CSVGVAGADEQYF.